Described below is a single T cell receptor beta chain sequence and its context. Its antigen is as yet unknown. This sample is drawn from a study of T cells after yellow fever vaccination. Study context: SMART-Seq v4 Ultra Low Input prepared the low-cell-number fractions.

Regarding the study as a whole: Repertoires sorted by FACS could include abundant clonotypes that are contaminants from the bulk population.

As TCR cDNA was made by 5'RACE template switching, a universal primer site and UMIs were added. From the 5' RACE reads, TCRdb called clonotypes with MiXCR, one entry per CDR3 protein. The sample lists some 110,000 distinct CDR3 sequences, 7.2% occurring once. From germline, CDR1 is SGHTA and CDR2 FQGNSA. The V and J ends lost 2 bases and 6 bases respectively, with 16 bases between them. The CDR3 runs 15 residues. The sequence came from a man aged 18 to 30 who received the YFV17D yellow fever vaccine. The starting material was CD4+ T cells sorted from PBMCs, obtained about 41 days after the first yellow fever vaccination. This rearrangement joins TRBV7-2 to TRBJ1-2, with D unresolved. The CDR3 nucleotides are TGTGCCAGCAGCTTAAGCAACCCCACTATGAATGGCTACACCTTC. It specifies CASSLSNPTMNGYTF.